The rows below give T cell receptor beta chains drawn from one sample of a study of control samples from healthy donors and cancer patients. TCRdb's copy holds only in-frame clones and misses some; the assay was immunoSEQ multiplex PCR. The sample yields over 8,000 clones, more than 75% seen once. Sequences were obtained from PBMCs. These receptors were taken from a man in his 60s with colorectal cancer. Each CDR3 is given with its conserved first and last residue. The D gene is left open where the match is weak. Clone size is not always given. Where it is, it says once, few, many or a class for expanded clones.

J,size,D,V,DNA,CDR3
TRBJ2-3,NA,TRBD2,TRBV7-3,TGTGCCAGCAGCTCAGGACTAGCATCGGATACGCAGTATTTT,CASSSGLASDTQYF
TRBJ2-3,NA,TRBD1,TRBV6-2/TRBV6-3,TGTGCCAGCAGTCATCCGGGACAGACAAAATTATTTGGCACAGATACGCAGTATTTT,CASSHPGQTKLFGTDTQYF
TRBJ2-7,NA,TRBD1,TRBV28,TGTGCCAGCAGTCCGCTATACAGGGGTAGGAACTACGAGCAGTACTTC,CASSPLYRGRNYEQYF
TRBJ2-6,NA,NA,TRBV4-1,TGCGCCAGCAGCCAAGGAATGTTGGCAGACCCCTGGGGGGCCAACGTCCTGACTTTC,CASSQGMLADPWGANVLTF
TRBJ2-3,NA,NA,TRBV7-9,TGTGCCAGCAGCAATCTAGCGGATACGCAGTATTTT,CASSNLADTQYF
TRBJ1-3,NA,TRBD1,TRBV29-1,TGCAGCGTTGCGGGACAGTTGGGAAACACCATATATTTT,CSVAGQLGNTIYF
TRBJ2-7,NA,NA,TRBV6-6,TGTGCCAGCAGTTATTACTATCGGCCGCCCCGCGAGCAGTACTTC,CASSYYYRPPREQYF
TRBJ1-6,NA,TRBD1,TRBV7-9,TGTGCCAGCGGCACTTTGACAGGGAGGAGTTCACCCCTCCACTTT,CASGTLTGRSSPLHF
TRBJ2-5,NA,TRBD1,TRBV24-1,TGTGCCACCAGTGACCCCCGGGACAGGGGAGAGACCCAGTACTTC,CATSDPRDRGETQYF
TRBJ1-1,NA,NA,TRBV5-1,TGCGCCAGCAGCTTTATCCCGATGAACACTGAAGCTTTCTTT,CASSFIPMNTEAFF
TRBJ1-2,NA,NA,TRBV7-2,TGTGCCAGCTCTGAGCTCTCTAACTATGGCTACACCTTC,CASSELSNYGYTF
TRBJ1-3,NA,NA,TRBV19,TGTGCCAGTAGTGCGACAGTTTTCTCTGGAAACACCATATATTTT,CASSATVFSGNTIYF
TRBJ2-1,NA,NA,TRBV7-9,TGTGCCAGCAGCAACAGGGACAATGAGCAGTTCTTC,CASSNRDNEQFF
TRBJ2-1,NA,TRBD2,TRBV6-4,TGTGCCAGCAGTGACAGAGAGGTCCTAGCGGGGCCGAGGTTCTTC,CASSDREVLAGPRFF
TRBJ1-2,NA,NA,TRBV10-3,TGTGCCATCAGTGAATCTGGGAATGGCTACACCTTC,CAISESGNGYTF
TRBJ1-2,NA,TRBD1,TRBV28,TGTGCCAGCAGTATCCCCGGTGGGACAGGGATTGGTGGCTACACCTTC,CASSIPGGTGIGGYTF
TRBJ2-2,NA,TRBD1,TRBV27,TGTGCCAGCAGTTTATTCGGACAGGGGGCGAACACCGGGGAGCTGTTTTTT,CASSLFGQGANTGELFF
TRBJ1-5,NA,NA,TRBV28,TGTGCCAGCAGTTCCGGGACAAACAATCAGCCCCAGCATTTT,CASSSGTNNQPQHF
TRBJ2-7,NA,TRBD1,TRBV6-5,TGTGCCAGCAGTTCTTTGCCAGGGGGCGGCTCGTACGAGCAGTACTTC,CASSSLPGGGSYEQYF
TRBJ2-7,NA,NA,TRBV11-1,TGTGCCAGCAGCCCCGGGACTCGCTCCTACGAGCAGTACTTC,CASSPGTRSYEQYF
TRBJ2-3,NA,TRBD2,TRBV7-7,TGTGCTAGCAGCGGGATTAGCACAGATACGCAGTATTTT,CASSGISTDTQYF
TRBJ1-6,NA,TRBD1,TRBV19,TGTGCCAGTAGTACAGGACAGGTCAGTTCACCCCTCCACTTT,CASSTGQVSSPLHF
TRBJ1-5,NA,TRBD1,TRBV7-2,TGTGCCAGCAGCCCACGACAGGGAGCCGGACAGCCCCAGCATTTT,CASSPRQGAGQPQHF
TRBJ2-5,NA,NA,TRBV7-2,TGTGCCAGCAGCTTAGCATCAAGGGAGACCCAGTACTTC,CASSLASRETQYF
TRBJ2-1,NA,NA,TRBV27,TGTGCCAGCAGATTGACAGGGAGGAATGAGCAGTTCTTC,CASRLTGRNEQFF
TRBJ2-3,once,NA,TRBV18,TGTGCCAGCTCCCGGGATCTTCCTAGCACAGATACGCAGTATTTT,CASSRDLPSTDTQYF
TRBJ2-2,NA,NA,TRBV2,TGTGCCAGCAGTGAAGAGGTAACCGGGGAGCTGTTTTTT,CASSEEVTGELFF
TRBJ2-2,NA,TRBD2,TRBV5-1,TGCGCCAGCAGACTAGCGGGGGGTAACACCGGGGAGCTGTTTTTT,CASRLAGGNTGELFF
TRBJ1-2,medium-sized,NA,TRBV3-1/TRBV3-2,TGTGCCAGCAGCCCCGGGAGTACTTGGGGCTATGGCTACACCTTC,CASSPGSTWGYGYTF
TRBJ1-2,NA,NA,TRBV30,TGTGCCTGGAGCAGTCTGGACTATGGCTACACCTTC,CAWSSLDYGYTF
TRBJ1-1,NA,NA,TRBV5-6,TGTGCCAGCAGCTTGGTTGGGAGTGCTGAAGCTTTCTTT,CASSLVGSAEAFF
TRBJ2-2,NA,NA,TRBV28,TGTGCCAGCAGCAAGGGACACCCGGCCGGGGAGCTGTTTTTT,CASSKGHPAGELFF
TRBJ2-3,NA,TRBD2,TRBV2,TGTGCCAGCAGTGAAGCTGGGCTAGCGGCACCTGCTGATACGCAGTATTTT,CASSEAGLAAPADTQYF
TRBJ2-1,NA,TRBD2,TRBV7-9,TGTGCCACCTCCTGGGGACTAGCTGGTAATGAGCAGTTCTTC,CATSWGLAGNEQFF
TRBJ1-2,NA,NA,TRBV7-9,TGTGCCAGCAGCTTAGCCGGGGGCTACACCTTC,CASSLAGGYTF
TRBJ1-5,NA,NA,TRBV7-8,TGTGCCAGCAGCCGAGACATTCATAGCAATCAGCCCCAGCATTTT,CASSRDIHSNQPQHF
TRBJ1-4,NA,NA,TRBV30,TGTGCCTGGAATGGGAAGGATGAAAAACTGTTTTTT,CAWNGKDEKLFF
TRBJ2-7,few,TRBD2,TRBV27,TGTGCCAGCAGTTTTACGTCGGGGGGAGAGCAGTACTTC,CASSFTSGGEQYF
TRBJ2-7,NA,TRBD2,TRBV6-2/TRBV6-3,TGTGCCAGCAGTTACGGGACTAGCGAGCAGTACTTC,CASSYGTSEQYF
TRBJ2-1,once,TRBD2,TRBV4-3,TGCGCCAGCAGCCAAGGTGCTAGCGGGGTTTACAATGAGCAGTTCTTC,CASSQGASGVYNEQFF
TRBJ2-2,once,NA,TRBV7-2,TGTGCCAGCAGCTTAGTTAGCCCAACCCCCACCGGGGAGCTGTTTTTT,CASSLVSPTPTGELFF
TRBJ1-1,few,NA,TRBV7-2,TGTGCCAGCAGCCCCCACGGGGCCAGCACTGAAGCTTTCTTT,CASSPHGASTEAFF
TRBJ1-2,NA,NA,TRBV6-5,TGTGCCAGCAGTTACCACCCCGCTACCCCTAACTATGGCTACACCTTC,CASSYHPATPNYGYTF
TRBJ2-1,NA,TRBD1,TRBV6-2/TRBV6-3,TGTGCCAGCAGCACCCCGGGACAGGGCCACAATGAGCAGTTCTTC,CASSTPGQGHNEQFF
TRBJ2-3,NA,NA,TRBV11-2,TGTGCCAGCAGCTATAACACAGATACGCAGTATTTT,CASSYNTDTQYF